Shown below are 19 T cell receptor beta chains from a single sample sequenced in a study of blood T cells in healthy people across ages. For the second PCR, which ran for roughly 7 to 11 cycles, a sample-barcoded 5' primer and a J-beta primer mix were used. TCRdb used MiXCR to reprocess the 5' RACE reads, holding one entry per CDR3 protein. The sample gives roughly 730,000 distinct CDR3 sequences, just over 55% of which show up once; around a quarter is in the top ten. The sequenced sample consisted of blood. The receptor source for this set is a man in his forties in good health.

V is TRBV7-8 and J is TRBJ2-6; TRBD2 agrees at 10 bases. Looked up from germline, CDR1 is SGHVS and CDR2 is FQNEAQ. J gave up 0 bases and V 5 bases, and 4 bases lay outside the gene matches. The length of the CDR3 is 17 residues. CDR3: CASSRGLAVSGANVLTF. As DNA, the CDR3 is TGTGCCAGCAGCCGCGGACTAGCGGTCTCTGGGGCCAACGTCCTGACTTTC.

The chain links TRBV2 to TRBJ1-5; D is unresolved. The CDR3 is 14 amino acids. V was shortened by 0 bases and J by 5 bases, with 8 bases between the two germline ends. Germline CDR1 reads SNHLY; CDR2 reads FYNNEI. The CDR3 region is CASSEAISHQPQHF. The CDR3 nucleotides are TGTGCCAGCAGTGAAGCCATATCTCATCAGCCCCAGCATTTT.

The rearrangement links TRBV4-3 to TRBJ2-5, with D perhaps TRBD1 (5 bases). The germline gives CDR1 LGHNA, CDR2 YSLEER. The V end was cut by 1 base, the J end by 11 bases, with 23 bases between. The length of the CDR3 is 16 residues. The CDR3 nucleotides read TGCGCCAGCAGCCAAGTGGGGCTTTCTGGGAACAATGAGCAGTACTTC. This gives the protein CASSQVGLSGNNEQYF.

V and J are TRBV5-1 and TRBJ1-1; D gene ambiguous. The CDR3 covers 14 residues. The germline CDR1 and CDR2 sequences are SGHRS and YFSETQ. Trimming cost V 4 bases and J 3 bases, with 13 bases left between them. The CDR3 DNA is TGCGCCAGCAGCGCTTCAGACGTCCACACTGAAGCTTTCTTT. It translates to CASSASDVHTEAFF.

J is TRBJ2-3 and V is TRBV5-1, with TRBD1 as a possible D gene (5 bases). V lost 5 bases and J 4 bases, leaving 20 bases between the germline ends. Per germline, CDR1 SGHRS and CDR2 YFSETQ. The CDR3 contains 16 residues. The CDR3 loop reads CASRSGLGARADTQYF. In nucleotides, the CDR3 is TGCGCCAGCAGGTCTGGATTAGGGGCAAGGGCAGATACGCAGTATTTT.

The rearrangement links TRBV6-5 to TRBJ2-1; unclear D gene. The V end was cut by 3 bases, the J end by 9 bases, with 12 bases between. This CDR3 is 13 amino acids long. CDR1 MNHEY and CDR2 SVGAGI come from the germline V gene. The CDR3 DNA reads TGTGCCAGCAGTTATTTCGCAAAGAGTGAGCAGTTCTTC. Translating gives CASSYFAKSEQFF.

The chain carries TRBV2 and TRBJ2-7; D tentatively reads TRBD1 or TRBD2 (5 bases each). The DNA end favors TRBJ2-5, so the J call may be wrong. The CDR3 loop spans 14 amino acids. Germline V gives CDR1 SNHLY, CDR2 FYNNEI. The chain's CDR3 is CASSGAGWDETQYF. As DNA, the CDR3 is TGTGCCAGCAGTGGGGCAGGCTGGGACGAGACCCAGTACTTC.

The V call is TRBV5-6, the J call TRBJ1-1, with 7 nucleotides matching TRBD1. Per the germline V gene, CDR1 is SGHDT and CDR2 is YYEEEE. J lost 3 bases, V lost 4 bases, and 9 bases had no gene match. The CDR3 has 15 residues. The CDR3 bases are TGTGCCAGCAGCGGCTCCGGGACAGCTTACACTGAAGCTTTCTTT. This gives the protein CASSGSGTAYTEAFF.

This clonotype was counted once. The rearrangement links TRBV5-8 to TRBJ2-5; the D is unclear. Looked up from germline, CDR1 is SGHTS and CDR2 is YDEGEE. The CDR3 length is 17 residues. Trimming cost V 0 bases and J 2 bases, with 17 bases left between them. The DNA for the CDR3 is TGTGCCAGCAGCTTGGGGCTGTTCGGTACTACACAAGAGACCCAGTACTTC. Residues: CASSLGLFGTTQETQYF.

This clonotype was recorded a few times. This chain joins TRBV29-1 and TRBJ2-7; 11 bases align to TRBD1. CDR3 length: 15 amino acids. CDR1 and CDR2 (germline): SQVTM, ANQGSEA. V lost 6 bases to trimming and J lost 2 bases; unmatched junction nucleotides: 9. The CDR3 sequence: CSVTGTGGSAYEQYF. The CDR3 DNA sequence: TGCAGCGTGACCGGGACAGGGGGTTCTGCCTACGAGCAGTACTTC.

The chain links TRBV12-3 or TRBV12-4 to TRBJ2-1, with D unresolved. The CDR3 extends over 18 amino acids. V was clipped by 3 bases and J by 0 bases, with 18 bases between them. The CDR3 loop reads CASSFPRYDPSSYNEQFF. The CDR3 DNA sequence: TGTGCCAGCAGTTTTCCCCGATACGACCCGAGCTCCTACAATGAGCAGTTCTTC.

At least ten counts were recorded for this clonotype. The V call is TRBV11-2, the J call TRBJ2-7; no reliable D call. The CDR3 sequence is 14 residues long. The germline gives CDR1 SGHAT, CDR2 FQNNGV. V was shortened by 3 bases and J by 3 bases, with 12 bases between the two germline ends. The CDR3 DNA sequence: TGTGCCAGCAGCTTCGGGTCTCCAAACTACGAGCAGTACTTC. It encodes CASSFGSPNYEQYF.

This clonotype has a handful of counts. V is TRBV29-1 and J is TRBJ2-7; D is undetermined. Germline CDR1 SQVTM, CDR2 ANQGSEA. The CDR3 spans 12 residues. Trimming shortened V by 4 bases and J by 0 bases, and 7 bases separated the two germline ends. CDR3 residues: CSVGLNSYEQYF. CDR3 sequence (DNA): TGCAGCGTTGGGCTTAACTCCTACGAGCAGTACTTC.

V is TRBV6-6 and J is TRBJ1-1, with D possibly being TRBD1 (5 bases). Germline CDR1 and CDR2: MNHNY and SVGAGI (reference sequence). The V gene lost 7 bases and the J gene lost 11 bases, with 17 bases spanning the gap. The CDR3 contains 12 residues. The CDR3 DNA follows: TGTGCCAGCACCTCCGTAGAGGGGAGGGCTTTCTTT. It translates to CASTSVEGRAFF.

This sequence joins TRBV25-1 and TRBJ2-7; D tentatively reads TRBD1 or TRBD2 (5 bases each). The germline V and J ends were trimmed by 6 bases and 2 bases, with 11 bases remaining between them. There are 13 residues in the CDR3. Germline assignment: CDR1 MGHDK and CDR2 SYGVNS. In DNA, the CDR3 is TGTGCCAGCAGGGGACGCGGAGCCTACGAGCAGTACTTC. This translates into CASRGRGAYEQYF.

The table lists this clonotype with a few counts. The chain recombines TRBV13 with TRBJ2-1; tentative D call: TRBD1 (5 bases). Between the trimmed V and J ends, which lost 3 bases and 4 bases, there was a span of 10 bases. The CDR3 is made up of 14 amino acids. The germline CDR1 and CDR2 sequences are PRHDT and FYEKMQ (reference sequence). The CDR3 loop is CASSFQGPYNEQFF. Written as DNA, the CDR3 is TGTGCCAGCAGCTTTCAGGGTCCATACAATGAGCAGTTCTTC.

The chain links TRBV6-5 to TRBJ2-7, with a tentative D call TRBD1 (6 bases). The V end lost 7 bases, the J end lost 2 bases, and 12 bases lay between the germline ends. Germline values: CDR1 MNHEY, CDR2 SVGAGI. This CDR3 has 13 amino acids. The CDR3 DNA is TGTGCCAGCATCGGGACAATTACCTACGAGCAGTACTTC. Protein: CASIGTITYEQYF.

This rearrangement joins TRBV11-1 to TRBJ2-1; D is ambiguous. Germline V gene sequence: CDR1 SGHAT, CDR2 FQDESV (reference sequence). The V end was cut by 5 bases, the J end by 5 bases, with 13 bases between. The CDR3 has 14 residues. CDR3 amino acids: CASSIGRMNNEQFF. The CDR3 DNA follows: TGTGCCAGCAGCATAGGACGGATGAACAATGAGCAGTTCTTC.

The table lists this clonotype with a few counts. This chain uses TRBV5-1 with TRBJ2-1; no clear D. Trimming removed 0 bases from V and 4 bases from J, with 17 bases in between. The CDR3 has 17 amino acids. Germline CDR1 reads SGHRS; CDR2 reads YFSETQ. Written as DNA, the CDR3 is TGCGCCAGCAGCTTGGGCCTCCTCGCAGCAAATTACAATGAGCAGTTCTTC. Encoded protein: CASSLGLLAANYNEQFF.